Shown below are 17 T cell receptor beta chains from a single sample sequenced in a study of shared clonotypes between healthy human individuals. The assay was immunoSEQ multiplex PCR, and TCRdb's table has in-frame clones only and misses some. This table holds a few million clones, about nine tenths found once. The sequenced sample was naive CD4+ T cells from PBMCs. Subset meaning: CD45RA+ positively selected. These TCRs come from a man between 18 and 29 years old in good health. Some clones in this sample may be carry-over from other donors' samples.

A remark on this clone: The sample carries other DNA sequences with the same CDR3. The chain has TRBV7-8 and TRBJ2-5; possible D gene TRBD1, 6 bases. Deletions cut 5 bases from V and 2 bases from J, with 9 bases between. Germline-derived CDR1 and CDR2 are SGHVS and FQNEAQ. The CDR3 is made up of 13 amino acids. The CDR3 reads CASSPGQQETQYF. CDR3 nucleotides: TGTGCCAGCAGCCCAGGACAGCAAGAGACCCAGTACTTC.

The rearrangement links TRBV2 to TRBJ2-1; TRBD2 aligns across 9 bases. Germline lookup yields CDR1 SNHLY and CDR2 FYNNEI. This CDR3 region has 14 residues. J gave up 5 bases and V 9 bases, and 8 bases lay outside the gene matches. CDR3 nucleotide sequence: TGTGCCAGTCGATTAGCGGGAGTTGACAATGAGCAGTTCTTC. This sequence encodes CASRLAGVDNEQFF.

The rearrangement links TRBV6-6 to TRBJ2-3; D ambiguous. V lost 7 bases, J lost 0 bases, and 8 bases lay in between. The CDR3 is made up of 13 amino acids. From germline, CDR1 is MNHNY and CDR2 SVGAGI (reference sequence). The CDR3 region has the DNA TGTGCCAGCACCCCCCGGAGCACAGATACGCAGTATTTT. Amino acid sequence: CASTPRSTDTQYF.

This clone was counted once. At the DNA level, this CDR3 is encoded by other sequences in the same sample as well. CDR3 coding DNA: TGCAGTGCCCCAACGGGAGATACGCAGTATTTT. Translated: CSAPTGDTQYF. The J gene is TRBJ2-3, the V gene TRBV20-1; no clear D. CDR3 length equals 11 residues. V was trimmed by 6 bases and J by 5 bases, leaving 9 bases between them. Germline V lookup: CDR1 DFQATT, CDR2 SNEGSKA (reference sequence).

The V and J genes are TRBV5-1 and TRBJ2-1; 8 bases match TRBD2. Germline CDR1 and CDR2: SGHRS and YFSETQ. The CDR3 is 13 amino acids. Trimming took 5 bases from V and 5 from J; bases not matched to a gene: 3. DNA of the CDR3: TGCGCCAGCAGGACGGGAGGGGACAATGAGCAGTTCTTC. Protein product: CASRTGGDNEQFF.

The chain combines TRBV9 with TRBJ2-4; possibly TRBD1 for D (6 bases). CDR1 and CDR2 (germline): SGDLS, YYNGEE. Trimming took off 4 bases at V and 9 bases at J, with 14 bases between the two ends. CDR3 size: 13 residues. The CDR3 here is CASSLSLGAIQYF. The CDR3, as DNA: TGTGCCAGCAGCCTATCTTTGGGGGCCATTCAGTACTTC.

The chain combines TRBV5-4 with TRBJ2-7, with TRBD2 matching over 9 bases. Germline CDR1 and CDR2: SGHNT and YYREEE (reference sequence). Unmatched junction bases numbered 8, after V lost 4 bases and J lost 3 bases. The CDR3 covers 15 residues. The CDR3 here is CASSRGGAQDYEQYF. CDR3 bases: TGTGCCAGCAGCCGCGGGGGGGCCCAAGACTACGAGCAGTACTTC.

The CDR3 DNA sequence: TGTGCCAGCAGTTTGGAAGTGGGACGACAAGAGACCCAGTACTTC. Amino acids: CASSLEVGRQETQYF. The gene calls are TRBV28 and TRBJ2-5; D tentatively reads TRBD1 or TRBD2 (5 bases each). Per germline, CDR1 MDHEN and CDR2 SYDVKM. CDR3 length: 15 residues. Trimming shortened V by 3 bases and J by 2 bases, and 13 bases separated the two germline ends.

This clone came up once. The V and J genes are TRBV5-1 and TRBJ2-5, with no clear D. CDR3 length equals 14 residues. Germline V gene sequence: CDR1 SGHRS, CDR2 YFSETQ. V shed 0 bases and J shed 0 bases, with 6 bases lying between them. The CDR3 loop is CASSLDRYQETQYF. CDR3 nucleotide sequence: TGCGCCAGCAGCTTGGATAGGTACCAAGAGACCCAGTACTTC.

To note about this clone: Relative to the germline gene, one junction end is altered; a read error may explain this. The rearrangement links TRBV11-2 to TRBJ2-3, with D maybe TRBD2 (6 bases). Germline CDR1 is SGHAT and CDR2 is FQNNGV. The CDR3 is made up of 15 amino acids. For the CDR3, the DNA is TGTGCCAGCAGTTTAGGACCAACTCTGGACTACACGCAGTATTTT. Protein: CASSLGPTLDYTQYF. Full variable domain (outside the CDR3, taken from reference TRBV11-2 and TRBJ2-3): EAGVAQSPRYKIIEKRQSVAFWCNPISGHATLYWYQQILGQGPKLLIQFQNNGVVDDSQLPKDRFSAERLKGVDSTLKIQPAKLEDSAVYLCASSLGPTLDYTQYFGPGTRLTVL.

The J gene is TRBJ2-7, the V gene TRBV9; D not resolved. Germline V gives CDR1 SGDLS, CDR2 YYNGEE. V lost 0 bases to trimming and J lost 6 bases, with 13 bases between them. This CDR3 contains 14 residues. The CDR3 DNA is TGTGCCAGCAGCGTAGGTGATGCTTGGGGCGAGCAGTACTTC. This codes for CASSVGDAWGEQYF.

J is TRBJ2-5 and V is TRBV5-6, with TRBD1 matching over 8 bases. The J call may be mistaken, given a closer DNA end match to TRBJ2-7. The CDR3 is 15 residues long. From germline, CDR1 is SGHDT and CDR2 YYEEEE. The CDR3 coding sequence is TGTGCCAGCAGCTTAACAGGGGGTCGATCCTACGAGCAGTACTTC. This sequence encodes CASSLTGGRSYEQYF.

V usage is TRBV10-3 and J usage is TRBJ2-3; D is unresolved. The CDR3 consists of 14 residues. Trimming shortened V by 6 bases and J by 6 bases, and 16 bases separated the two germline ends. The V gene's germline CDR1 is ENHRY and CDR2 SYGVKD. CDR3 in DNA: TGTGCCATCAGCCCTTCAACCTCTTCGGATACGCAGTATTTT. This gives the protein CAISPSTSSDTQYF.

This chain connects TRBV6-5 to TRBJ1-2; a weak D match, TRBD1 (6 bases). CDR1 is MNHEY, CDR2 SVGAGI, per germline. V lost 4 bases to trimming and J lost 6 bases, with 9 bases between them. CDR3 length: 12 amino acids. The chain's CDR3 is CASSLGGDGYTF. Here the CDR3 DNA reads TGTGCCAGCAGTTTAGGGGGGGATGGCTACACCTTC.

This sequence joins TRBV2 and TRBJ2-6, with D possibly being TRBD1 or TRBD2 (6 bases each). The CDR3 extends over 18 amino acids. With 6 bases removed from V and 0 bases from J, the gap between germline ends came to 18 bases. Per the germline V gene, CDR1 is SNHLY and CDR2 is FYNNEI. Here the CDR3 DNA reads TGTGCCAGCAGGGAGAGCAGGGGACTCCTCTCTGGGGCCAACGTCCTGACTTTC. Protein product: CASRESRGLLSGANVLTF.

The rearrangement links TRBV6-4 to TRBJ1-1; TRBD1 might be the D (5 bases). This CDR3 comprises 13 residues. The germline CDR1 and CDR2 sequences are MRHNA and SNTAGT. Trimming removed 6 bases from V and 1 base from J, with 9 bases in between. CDR3 nucleotides: TGTGCCAGCAGCGCCCAGGGGAACACTGAAGCTTTCTTT. Translated, it gives CASSAQGNTEAFF.

V gene TRBV2 combines with J gene TRBJ1-1, with a possible D match to TRBD1 (5 bases). CDR3 size: 15 residues. The V gene lost 5 bases and the J gene lost 1 base, with 14 bases spanning the gap. Germline V gives CDR1 SNHLY, CDR2 FYNNEI. The CDR3 DNA reads as TGTGCCAGCAGTACAAGACAGAGCCCGAACACTGAAGCTTTCTTT. Its protein product is CASSTRQSPNTEAFF.